This TCR beta chain comes out of a study of cytomegalovirus exposure and HLA in healthy donors. A single count supports this clone. Its specificity is unknown. Profiled with immunoSEQ multiplex PCR; TCRdb holds only in-frame clones, not every one. This repertoire shows tens of thousands of clones, around four fifths found once; its top ten account for 2.5% to 3%. The study's findings and limits: Subsequent analysis showed first-cohort TCR clusters tending to co-occur in some 110 validation repertoires. The classifier reportedly diagnosed cytomegalovirus status with high sensitivity and specificity.

Sequencing was carried out using PBMCs. This TCR came from a man under 40 in good health and CMV-seronegative.

The CDR3 DNA reads TGTGCCAGCAGCCGGACAGCAACCTACGAGCAGTACTTC. Its translation is CASSRTATYEQYF. The genes are TRBV28 and TRBJ2-7, with D tentatively TRBD1 (6 bases). V was pared by 6 bases and J by 2 bases, with 11 bases between. The CDR3 runs to 13 residues. Germline CDR1 and CDR2: MDHEN and SYDVKM.